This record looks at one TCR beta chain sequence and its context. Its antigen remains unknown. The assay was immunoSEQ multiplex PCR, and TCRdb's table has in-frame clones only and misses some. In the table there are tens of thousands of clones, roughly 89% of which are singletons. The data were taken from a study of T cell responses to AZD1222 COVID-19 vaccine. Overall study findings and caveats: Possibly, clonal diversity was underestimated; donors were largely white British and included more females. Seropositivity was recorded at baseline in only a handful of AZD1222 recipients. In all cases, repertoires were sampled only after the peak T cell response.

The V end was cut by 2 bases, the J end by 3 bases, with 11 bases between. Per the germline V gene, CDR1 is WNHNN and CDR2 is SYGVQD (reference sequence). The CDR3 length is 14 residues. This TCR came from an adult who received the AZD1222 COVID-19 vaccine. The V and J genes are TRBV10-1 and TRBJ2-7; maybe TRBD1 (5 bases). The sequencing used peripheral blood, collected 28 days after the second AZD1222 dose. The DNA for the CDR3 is TGCGCCAGCAGTGAGAGGCAGGGAAACTACGAGCAGTACTTC. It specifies CASSERQGNYEQYF.